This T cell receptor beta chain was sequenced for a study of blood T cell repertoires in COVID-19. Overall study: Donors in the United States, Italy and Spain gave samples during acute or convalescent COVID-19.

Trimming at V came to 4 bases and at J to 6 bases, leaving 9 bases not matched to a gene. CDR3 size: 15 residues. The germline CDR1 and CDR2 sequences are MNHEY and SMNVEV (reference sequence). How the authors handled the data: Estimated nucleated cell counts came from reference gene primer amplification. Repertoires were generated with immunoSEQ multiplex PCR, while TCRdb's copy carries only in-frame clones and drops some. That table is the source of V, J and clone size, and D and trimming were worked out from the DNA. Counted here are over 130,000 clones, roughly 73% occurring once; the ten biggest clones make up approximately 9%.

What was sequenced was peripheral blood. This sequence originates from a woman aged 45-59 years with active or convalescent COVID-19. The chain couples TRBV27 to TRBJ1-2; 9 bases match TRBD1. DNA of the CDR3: TGTGCCAGCAGTTCGTACTCCGGGACAGGGAATGGCTACACCTTC. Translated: CASSSYSGTGNGYTF.